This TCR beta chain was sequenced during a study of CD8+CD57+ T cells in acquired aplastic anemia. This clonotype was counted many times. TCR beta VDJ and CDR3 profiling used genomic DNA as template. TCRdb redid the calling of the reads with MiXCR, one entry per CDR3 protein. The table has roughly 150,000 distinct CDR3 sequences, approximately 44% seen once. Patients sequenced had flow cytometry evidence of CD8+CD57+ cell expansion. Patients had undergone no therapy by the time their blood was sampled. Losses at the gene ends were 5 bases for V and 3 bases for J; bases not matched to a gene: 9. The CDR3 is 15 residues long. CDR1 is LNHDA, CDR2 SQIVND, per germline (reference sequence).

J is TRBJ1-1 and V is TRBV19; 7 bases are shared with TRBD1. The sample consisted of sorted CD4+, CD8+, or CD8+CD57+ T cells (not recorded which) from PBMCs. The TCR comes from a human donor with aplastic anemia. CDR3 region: CASSPQGWGDTEAFF. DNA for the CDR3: TGTGCCAGTAGTCCACAGGGGTGGGGTGACACTGAAGCTTTCTTT.